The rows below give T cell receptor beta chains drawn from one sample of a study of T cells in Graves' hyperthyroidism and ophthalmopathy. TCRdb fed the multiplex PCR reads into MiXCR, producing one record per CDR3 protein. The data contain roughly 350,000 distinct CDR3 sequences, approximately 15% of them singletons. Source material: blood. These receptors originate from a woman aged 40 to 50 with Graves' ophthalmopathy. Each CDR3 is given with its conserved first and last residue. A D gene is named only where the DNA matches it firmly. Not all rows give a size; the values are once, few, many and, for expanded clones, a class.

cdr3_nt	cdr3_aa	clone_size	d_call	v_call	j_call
TGTGCCACCAGTGACTCCTACGCTACCCAAGCCTACAATGAGCAGTTCTTC	CATSDSYATQAYNEQFF	many	NA	TRBV24-1	TRBJ2-1
TGTGCCAGCAGCGGATTAGCGGGGGGGCCGCAACGTGAGCAGTTCTTC	CASSGLAGGPQREQFF	NA	TRBD2	TRBV7-8	TRBJ2-1
TGTGCCAGCACGATTCTAGAGCAATCCTACGAGCAGTACTTC	CASTILEQSYEQYF	many	NA	TRBV6-1	TRBJ2-7
TGTGCCAGTAAACAGGGGGTGAACACTGAAGCTTTCTTT	CASKQGVNTEAFF	many	TRBD1	TRBV6-2/TRBV6-3	TRBJ1-1
TGCAGTGCTACAGGGGTCCTCTCTGGCTACACCTTC	CSATGVLSGYTF	NA	NA	TRBV20-1	TRBJ1-2
TGCAGCGTTGATCCGACTAGCGGGGCGCCCCAAGAGACCCAGTACTTC	CSVDPTSGAPQETQYF	few	TRBD2	TRBV29-1	TRBJ2-5
TGTGCCAGCAGTACGGGAAGCGGGAGGGGCTACAATGAGCAGTTCTTC	CASSTGSGRGYNEQFF	once	TRBD2	TRBV27	TRBJ2-1
TGTGCCAGCAGCTTTGAGATCGCCACTGAAGCTTTCTTT	CASSFEIATEAFF	many	NA	TRBV7-9	TRBJ1-1
TGTGCCAGCAGGTCCAGGGGTATCACTGAAGCTTTCTTT	CASRSRGITEAFF	many	NA	TRBV6-1	TRBJ1-1
TGTGCCAGCAGTGAAGTCTTCGGGGGATTGTCTGGAAACACCATATATTTT	CASSEVFGGLSGNTIYF	many	NA	TRBV6-1	TRBJ1-3
TGTGCTAGTGGTTTGGGGTCAGGTCGTGGCTACACCTTC	CASGLGSGRGYTF	few	NA	TRBV12-5	TRBJ1-2
TGTGCCAGCTCACCAGCTAACCAGGGACCGATTGCTGGGCAGTACTTC	CASSPANQGPIAGQYF	NA	NA	TRBV18	TRBJ2-7
TGCAGCGCGGGATCAGCTTTCTTT	CSAGSAFF	many	NA	TRBV29-1	TRBJ1-1
TGTGCCAGCTCTCCGACTTTAAGCACTGAAGCTTTCTTT	CASSPTLSTEAFF	NA	NA	TRBV18	TRBJ1-1
TGTGCCAGCAGTGAGGGAACAGGGGATGCCGGGGAGCTGTTTTTT	CASSEGTGDAGELFF	many	TRBD1	TRBV6-1	TRBJ2-2
TGTGCCAGCACCTACGTGTGGGGTGGGGGGAGCAATCAGCCCCAGCATTTT	CASTYVWGGGSNQPQHF	many	NA	TRBV6-1	TRBJ1-5
TGCGCCAGCACCTACTCTGGAAACACCATATATTTT	CASTYSGNTIYF	few	NA	TRBV10-2	TRBJ1-3
TGTGCCAGCGTCCGGGACTCCATGGACAATGAGCAGTTCTTC	CASVRDSMDNEQFF	many	NA	TRBV6-1	TRBJ2-1
TGCAGTGCTTATGACAGGGGAGGTGAAAAACTGTTTTTT	CSAYDRGGEKLFF	few	TRBD1	TRBV20-1	TRBJ1-4
TGTGCCAGCTCTCGGCAAATGAACACTGAAGCTTTCTTT	CASSRQMNTEAFF	many	NA	TRBV6-1	TRBJ1-1
TGCAGCGTTGGCAGGGGGCAGGTCAACAATGAGCAGTTCTTC	CSVGRGQVNNEQFF	many	TRBD1	TRBV29-1	TRBJ2-1
TGTGCCAGCTCAACAGGACAGAACTCTGGAAACACCATATATTTT	CASSTGQNSGNTIYF	few	NA	TRBV18	TRBJ1-3
TGTGCCAGCACCCTAGGGACCTCGAGGAAGTTTTTT	CASTLGTSRKFF	few	NA	TRBV28	TRBJ1-4
TGTGCCAGTAGTATCATTCCTTCGACAGCAACTAATGAAAAACTGTTTTTT	CASSIIPSTATNEKLFF	NA	NA	TRBV19	TRBJ1-4
TGCGCCAGCGGGGACCAGGGGGCCAACGAGCAGTACTTC	CASGDQGANEQYF	many	TRBD1	TRBV4-1	TRBJ2-7
TGCGCCAGCAGTCCGACAGGGGGCCGCCCCTACGAGCAGTACTTC	CASSPTGGRPYEQYF	many	TRBD1	TRBV10-2	TRBJ2-7
TGTGCCAGCAGCGTAGAGGCGGGGTGGGCCACTGAGCAGTTCTTC	CASSVEAGWATEQFF	NA	NA	TRBV9	TRBJ2-1
TGTGCCAGCAGTTACCTTCGGCAGGGCGGTGGCTACACCTTC	CASSYLRQGGGYTF	many	NA	TRBV6-1	TRBJ1-2
TGTGCCAGCACCGAGATGAACACTGAAGCTTTCTTT	CASTEMNTEAFF	many	NA	TRBV28	TRBJ1-1
TGTGCCAGCAGAACAGGGAGCGGTAACTATGGCTACACCTTC	CASRTGSGNYGYTF	many	NA	TRBV6-1	TRBJ1-2
TGTGCCAGCAATGCGGGGGCAACAGATACGCAGTATTTT	CASNAGATDTQYF	many	NA	TRBV28	TRBJ2-3
TGTGCCAGCAAAGCGGGAGATTTAAAGACCCAGTACTTC	CASKAGDLKTQYF	many	TRBD2	TRBV27	TRBJ2-5
TGTGCCAGTAGCACGGACTGGACCGGGACCCAGTACTTC	CASSTDWTGTQYF	NA	NA	TRBV19	TRBJ2-5
TGCGCCAGCAGCCGGTTACTAGCGGGGGGCTACGAGCAGTACTTC	CASSRLLAGGYEQYF	NA	TRBD2	TRBV4-1	TRBJ2-7
TGTGCCAGCTCACCAGAGGGGCCAGCGATTTACGAGCAGTACTTC	CASSPEGPAIYEQYF	NA	NA	TRBV18	TRBJ2-7
TGTGCCAGCTCACCACCGATGGGCTACGAGCAGTACTTC	CASSPPMGYEQYF	NA	NA	TRBV18	TRBJ2-7
TGTGCCATCAGTGAGTCGAATTCACCCCTCCACTTT	CAISESNSPLHF	many	NA	TRBV10-3	TRBJ1-6
TGTGCCAGCAGTGGGCGACTAGCGGGGGGGGGGGAGACCCAGTACTTC	CASSGRLAGGGETQYF	many	TRBD2	TRBV6-1	TRBJ2-5
TGTGCCAGCACCCGGGGACAGTTGAACACTGAAGCTTTCTTT	CASTRGQLNTEAFF	many	TRBD1	TRBV12-3/TRBV12-4	TRBJ1-1
TGTGCCACCAGCAGAGACGCGGGGGGGTCAGAGACCCAGTACTTC	CATSRDAGGSETQYF	few	TRBD2	TRBV15	TRBJ2-5